Below, 5 T cell receptor beta chains from the same sample are listed, as sequenced in a study of blood T cell repertoires in COVID-19. Clones were read by immunoSEQ multiplex PCR, and TCRdb kept only the in-frame ones, dropping some. In the table there are some 300,000 clones, 85% to 90% of which are singletons. The sequenced sample was PBMCs or T cells enriched from blood (not recorded which). The receptors here all came from a young woman with acute COVID-19.

This chain uses TRBV5-1 with TRBJ2-3, with TRBD2 matching 8 bases. The CDR3 has 16 residues. The V gene's germline CDR1 is SGHRS and CDR2 YFSETQ. After removal of 7 bases from V and 2 bases from J, the junction contained 12 bases not matched to a gene. The CDR3 spells CASHLGLAADTDTQYF. The DNA of the CDR3 is TGCGCCAGCCACCTTGGACTAGCTGCCGACACAGATACGCAGTATTTT.

The chain joins TRBV6-1 to TRBJ2-1, with 11 positions matching TRBD2. V lost 4 bases to trimming and J lost 4 bases; unmatched junction nucleotides: 9. The CDR3 contains 17 residues. Per germline, CDR1 MNHNS and CDR2 SASEGT. CDR3 region: CASSVVIRLAGYNEQFF. CDR3 nucleotide sequence: TGTGCCAGCAGTGTCGTGATAAGACTAGCGGGATACAATGAGCAGTTCTTC.

The rearrangement joins TRBV7-2 to TRBJ2-3; D unresolved. The CDR3 is 14 amino acids. Trimming took off 5 bases at V and 5 bases at J, with 14 bases between the two ends. Germline CDR1 reads SGHTA; CDR2 reads FQGNSA. The CDR3 DNA is TGTGCCAGCAGCCCCGGCGCAACTAAAGATACGCAGTATTTT. Amino acid sequence: CASSPGATKDTQYF. The full variable domain, completed using reference TRBV7-2 and TRBJ2-3, is GAGVSQSPSNKVTEKGKDVELRCDPISGHTALYWYRQSLGQGLEFLIYFQGNSAPDKSGLPSDRFSAERTGGSVSTLTIQRTQQEDSAVYLCASSPGATKDTQYFGPGTRLTVL.

The chain has TRBV29-1 and TRBJ1-2; TRBD1 agrees at 9 bases. Germline-derived CDR1 and CDR2 are SQVTM and ANQGSEA. Unmatched junction bases numbered 6, after V lost 3 bases and J lost 4 bases. The CDR3 loop spans 14 amino acids. CDR3 bases: TGCAGCGTTGAGGGACAGGGTCTAGGCTATGGCTACACCTTC. Translated, it gives CSVEGQGLGYGYTF.

This clone was counted a few times. This chain links TRBV18 with TRBJ2-7, with TRBD1 as a possible D gene (5 bases). Germline V gene data show CDR1 as KGHSH and CDR2 as LQKENI. The CDR3 sequence is 14 residues long. Trimming pared 1 base from V and 3 bases from J, leaving 10 bases between. The CDR3 loop reads CASSPQHRNYEQYF. CDR3 DNA: TGTGCCAGCTCACCACAACACAGGAACTACGAGCAGTACTTC.